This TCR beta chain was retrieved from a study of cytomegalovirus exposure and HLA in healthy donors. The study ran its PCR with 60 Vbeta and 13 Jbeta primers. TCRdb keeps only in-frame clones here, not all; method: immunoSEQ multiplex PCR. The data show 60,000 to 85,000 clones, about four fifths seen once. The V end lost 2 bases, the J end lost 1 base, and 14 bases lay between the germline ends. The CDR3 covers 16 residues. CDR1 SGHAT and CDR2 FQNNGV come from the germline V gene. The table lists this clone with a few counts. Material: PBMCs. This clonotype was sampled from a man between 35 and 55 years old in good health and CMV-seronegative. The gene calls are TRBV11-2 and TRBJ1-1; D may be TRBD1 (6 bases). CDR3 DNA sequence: TGTGCCAGCAGCTTACCAGGGGCCCATAGGAACACTGAAGCTTTCTTT. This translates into CASSLPGAHRNTEAFF. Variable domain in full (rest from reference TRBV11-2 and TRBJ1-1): EAGVAQSPRYKIIEKRQSVAFWCNPISGHATLYWYQQILGQGPKLLIQFQNNGVVDDSQLPKDRFSAERLKGVDSTLKIQPAKLEDSAVYLCASSLPGAHRNTEAFFGQGTRLTVV.